This TCR beta chain originates from a study of cytomegalovirus exposure and HLA in healthy donors. Study conclusions and caveats: Despite most TCR sequences being rare, some public TCRs occurred in many donors. The tendency of first-cohort TCR clusters to co-occur in the 130 or so validation repertoires was identified by a subsequent analysis.

Germline assignment: CDR1 SGDLS and CDR2 YYNGEE. Deletions cut 2 bases from V and 0 bases from J, with 9 bases between. This CDR3 has 15 residues. The repertoire was sequenced with immunoSEQ multiplex PCR; TCRdb's copy has only in-frame clones and lacks some. The table shows more than 130,000 clones, with 70% to 90% occurring only once. In the case of this clone: The antigen is unknown.

V and J are TRBV9 and TRBJ2-1; tentative D call: TRBD1 (5 bases). The origin of this receptor is a woman aged 18 to 35 in good health and CMV-seropositive. The sequenced material came from PBMCs. The CDR3 loop reads CASSVSGLSYNEQFF. The CDR3 DNA reads as TGTGCCAGCAGCGTCTCAGGGCTCTCCTACAATGAGCAGTTCTTC.